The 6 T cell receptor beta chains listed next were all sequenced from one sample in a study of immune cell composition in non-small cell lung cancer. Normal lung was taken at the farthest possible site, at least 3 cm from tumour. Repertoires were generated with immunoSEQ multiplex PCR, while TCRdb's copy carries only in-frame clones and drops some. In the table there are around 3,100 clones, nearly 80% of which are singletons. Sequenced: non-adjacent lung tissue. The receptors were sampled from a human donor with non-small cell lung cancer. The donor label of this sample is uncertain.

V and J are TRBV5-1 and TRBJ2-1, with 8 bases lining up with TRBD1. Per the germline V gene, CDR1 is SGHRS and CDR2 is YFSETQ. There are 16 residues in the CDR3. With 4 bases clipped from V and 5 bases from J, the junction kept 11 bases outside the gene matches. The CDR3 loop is CASSPEGGQVNNEQFF. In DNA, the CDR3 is TGCGCCAGCAGCCCCGAAGGGGGACAGGTTAACAATGAGCAGTTCTTC. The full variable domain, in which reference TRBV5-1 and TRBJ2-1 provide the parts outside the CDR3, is KAGVTQTPRYLIKTRGQQVTLSCSPISGHRSVSWYQQTPGQGLQFLFEYFSETQRNKGNFPGRFSGRQFSNSRSEMNVSTLELGDSALYLCASSPEGGQVNNEQFFGPGTRLTVL.

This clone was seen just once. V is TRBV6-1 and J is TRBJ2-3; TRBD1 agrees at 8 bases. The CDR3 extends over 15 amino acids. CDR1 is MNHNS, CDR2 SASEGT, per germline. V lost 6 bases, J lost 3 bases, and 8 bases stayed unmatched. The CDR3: CASSHGQGTTDTQYF. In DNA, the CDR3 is TGTGCCAGCAGCCACGGACAGGGAACAACAGATACGCAGTATTTT.

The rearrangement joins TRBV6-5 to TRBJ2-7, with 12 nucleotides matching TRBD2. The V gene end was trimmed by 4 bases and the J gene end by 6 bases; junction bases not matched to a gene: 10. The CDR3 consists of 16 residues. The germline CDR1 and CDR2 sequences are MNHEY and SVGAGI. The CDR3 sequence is CASSSPGLAGKREQYF. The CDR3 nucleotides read TGTGCCAGCAGTTCCCCCGGACTAGCGGGAAAGCGCGAGCAGTACTTC.

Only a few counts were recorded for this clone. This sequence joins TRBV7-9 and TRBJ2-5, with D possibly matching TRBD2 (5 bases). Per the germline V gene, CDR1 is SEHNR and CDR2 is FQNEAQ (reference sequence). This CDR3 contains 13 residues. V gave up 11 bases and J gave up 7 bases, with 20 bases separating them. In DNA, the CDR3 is TGTGCCTCCGGTGGATCGGGCGGAGGGACCCAGTACTTC. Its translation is CASGGSGGGTQYF.

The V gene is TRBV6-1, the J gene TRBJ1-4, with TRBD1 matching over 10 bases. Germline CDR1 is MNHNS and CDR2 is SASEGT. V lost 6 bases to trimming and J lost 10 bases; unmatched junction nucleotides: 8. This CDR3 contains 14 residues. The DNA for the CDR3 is TGTGCCAGCAGCTCCGGGACAGGGGTCGGAAAACTGTTTTTT. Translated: CASSSGTGVGKLFF.

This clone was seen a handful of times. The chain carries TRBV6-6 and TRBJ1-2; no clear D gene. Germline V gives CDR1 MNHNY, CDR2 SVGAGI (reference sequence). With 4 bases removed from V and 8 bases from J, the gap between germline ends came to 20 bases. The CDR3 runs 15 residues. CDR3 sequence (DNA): TGTGCCAGCAGTTGGCCCCGAGGTCAGCCGGGAGGCTACACCTTC. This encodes CASSWPRGQPGGYTF.